A selection of T cell receptor beta chains follows, all from one sample in a study of cytomegalovirus exposure and HLA in healthy donors. Sequenced by immunoSEQ multiplex PCR; TCRdb stores in-frame clones only, minus some. The sample shows 200,000 or so clones, approximately 79% of them seen only once. Specimen: PBMCs. All receptors derive from a girl aged 2 to 9 in good health and CMV-seronegative. The CDR3 runs from the conserved cysteine through the conserved F or W. D genes are given only for firm matches. Clone size appears in some rows only: once, few, many, or a class for an expanded clone.

>NA|TRBJ2-7|TRBV10-2|TRBD1
TGCGCCAGCAGTGGGACCGGGACAGGGGTCTACGAGCAGTACTTC
CASSGTGTGVYEQYF
>NA|TRBJ1-2|TRBV5-1|NA
TGCGCCAGCGCTCAAGAGGACTATGGCTACACCTTC
CASAQEDYGYTF
>NA|TRBJ2-1|TRBV5-6|TRBD2
TGTGCCAGCAGCCCACTGGGACTAGCGGGAGGATTCTCCTACAATGAGCAGTTCTTC
CASSPLGLAGGFSYNEQFF
>NA|TRBJ2-3|TRBV5-1|TRBD1
TGCGCCAGCAGCTTGGAAGGGACAGTCACAGATACGCAGTATTTT
CASSLEGTVTDTQYF
>few|TRBJ2-7|TRBV10-3|NA
TGTGCCATCAGTAAGAGGGACTCCTACGAGCAGTACTTC
CAISKRDSYEQYF
>few|TRBJ2-4|TRBV4-1|TRBD1
TGCGCCAGCAGACAGTCCCGGGACAGGGAGCCACAGTACTTC
CASRQSRDREPQYF
>few|TRBJ2-7|TRBV28|NA
TGTGCCAGCAGTTTAGGGGGCAGGGGCGACGAGCAGTACTTC
CASSLGGRGDEQYF
>NA|TRBJ2-7|TRBV5-4|TRBD1
TGTGCCAGCAGCTTGACGCAGGGGGCGCATGAGCAGTACTTC
CASSLTQGAHEQYF
>few|TRBJ1-2|TRBV5-6|TRBD1
TGTGCCAGCAGCTCTCCACAGGGGTTCCCCTATGGCTACACCTTC
CASSSPQGFPYGYTF
>once|TRBJ1-1|TRBV21-1|NA
TGTGCCAGCACAGGGCCCTCTGAAGCTTTCTTT
CASTGPSEAFF
>NA|TRBJ2-7|TRBV9|NA
TGTGCCAGCAGCGTACAGGGCAGCCTGGACGAGCAGTACTTC
CASSVQGSLDEQYF
>NA|TRBJ2-5|TRBV4-1|TRBD1
TGCGCCAGCAGGCCACAGGGGCAAGAGACCCAGTACTTC
CASRPQGQETQYF
>once|TRBJ2-7|TRBV6-1|NA
TGTGCCAGCACGAAGGACGGGGGTAACTCCTACGAGCAGTACTTC
CASTKDGGNSYEQYF
>NA|TRBJ2-7|TRBV2|NA
TGTGCCAGCAGTAAAAGTAACGTAGGAGTTCCTGGCGAGCAGTACTTC
CASSKSNVGVPGEQYF
>NA|TRBJ1-4|TRBV29-1|NA
TGCAGCGTTGAGGCGGGGAGGGATGAAAAACTGTTTTTT
CSVEAGRDEKLFF
>NA|TRBJ2-7|TRBV25-1|TRBD1
TGTGCCAGTCGAGCTACAGGGGTGTTGACCTACGAGCAGTACTTC
CASRATGVLTYEQYF
>NA|TRBJ1-4|TRBV7-2|NA
TGTGCCAGCAGCTTATCTGCCAGGCCGGGGGGGGAAAAACTGTTTTTT
CASSLSARPGGEKLFF
>NA|TRBJ1-1|TRBV2|TRBD1
TGTGCCAGCAGAAGTCAGGGGGTGGGTACTGAAGCTTTCTTT
CASRSQGVGTEAFF